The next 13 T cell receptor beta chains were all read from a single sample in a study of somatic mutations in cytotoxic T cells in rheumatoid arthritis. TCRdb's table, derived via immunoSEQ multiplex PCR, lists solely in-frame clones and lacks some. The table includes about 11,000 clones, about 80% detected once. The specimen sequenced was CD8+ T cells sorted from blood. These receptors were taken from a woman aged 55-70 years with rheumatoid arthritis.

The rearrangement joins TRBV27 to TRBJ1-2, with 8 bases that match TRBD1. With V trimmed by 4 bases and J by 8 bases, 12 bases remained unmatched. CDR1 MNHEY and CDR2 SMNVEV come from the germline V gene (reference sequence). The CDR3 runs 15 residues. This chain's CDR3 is CASSSQGAPNGGYTF. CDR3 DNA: TGTGCCAGCAGTTCCCAGGGGGCGCCTAATGGGGGCTACACCTTC.

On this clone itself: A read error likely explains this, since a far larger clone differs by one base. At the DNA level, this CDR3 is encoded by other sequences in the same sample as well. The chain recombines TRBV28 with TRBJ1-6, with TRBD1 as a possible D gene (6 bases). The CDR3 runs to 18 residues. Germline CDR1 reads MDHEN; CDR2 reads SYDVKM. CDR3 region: CASSSERQDCSYNSPLHF. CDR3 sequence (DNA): TGTGCCAGCAGTTCTGAACGACAGGATTGCTCCTATAATTCTCCCCTCCACTTT.

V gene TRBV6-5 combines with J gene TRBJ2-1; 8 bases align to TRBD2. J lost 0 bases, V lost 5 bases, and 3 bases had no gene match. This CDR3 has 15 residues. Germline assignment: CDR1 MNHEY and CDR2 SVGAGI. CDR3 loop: CASSIAGSSYNEQFF. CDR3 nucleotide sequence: TGTGCCAGCAGTATAGCGGGGAGCTCCTACAATGAGCAGTTCTTC.

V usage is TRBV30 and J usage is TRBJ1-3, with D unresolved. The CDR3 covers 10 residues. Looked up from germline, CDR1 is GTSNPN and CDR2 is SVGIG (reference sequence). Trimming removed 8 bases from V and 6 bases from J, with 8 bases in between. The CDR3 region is CAAGPNTIYF. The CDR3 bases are TGTGCCGCGGGTCCAAACACCATATATTTT. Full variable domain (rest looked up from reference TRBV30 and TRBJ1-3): SQTIHQWPATLVQPVGSPLSLECTVEGTSNPNLYWYRQAAGRGLQLLFYSVGIGQISSEVPQNLSASRPQDRQFILSSKKLLLSDSGFYLCAAGPNTIYFGEGSWLTVV.

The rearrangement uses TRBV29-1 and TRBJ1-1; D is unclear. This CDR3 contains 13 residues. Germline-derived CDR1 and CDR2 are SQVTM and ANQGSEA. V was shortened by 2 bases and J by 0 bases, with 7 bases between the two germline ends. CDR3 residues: CSVEWQMNTEAFF. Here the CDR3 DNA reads TGCAGCGTTGAATGGCAGATGAACACTGAAGCTTTCTTT.

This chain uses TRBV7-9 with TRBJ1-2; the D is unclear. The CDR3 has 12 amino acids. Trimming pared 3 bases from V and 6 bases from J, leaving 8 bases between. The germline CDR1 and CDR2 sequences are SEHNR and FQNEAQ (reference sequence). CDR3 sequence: CASSFTGNGYTF. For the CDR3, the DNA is TGTGCCAGCAGCTTTACGGGGAATGGCTACACCTTC.

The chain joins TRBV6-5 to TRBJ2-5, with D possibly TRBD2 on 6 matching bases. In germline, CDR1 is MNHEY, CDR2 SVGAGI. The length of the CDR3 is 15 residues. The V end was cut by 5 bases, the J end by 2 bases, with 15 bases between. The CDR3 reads CASSPSLAEQETQYF. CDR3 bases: TGTGCCAGCAGTCCTTCGTTAGCGGAACAAGAGACCCAGTACTTC.

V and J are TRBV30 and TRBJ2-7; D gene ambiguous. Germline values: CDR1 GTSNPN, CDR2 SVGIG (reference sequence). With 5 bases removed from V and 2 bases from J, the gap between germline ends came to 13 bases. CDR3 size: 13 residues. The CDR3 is CAWETSETYEQYF. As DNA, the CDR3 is TGTGCCTGGGAGACGTCGGAGACCTACGAGCAGTACTTC.

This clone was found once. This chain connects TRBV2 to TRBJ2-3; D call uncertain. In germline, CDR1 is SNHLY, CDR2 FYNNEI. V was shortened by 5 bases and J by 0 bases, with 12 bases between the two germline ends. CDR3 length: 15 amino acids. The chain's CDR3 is CASSSFTTSTDTQYF. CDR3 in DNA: TGTGCCAGCAGTTCCTTTACTACTAGCACAGATACGCAGTATTTT.

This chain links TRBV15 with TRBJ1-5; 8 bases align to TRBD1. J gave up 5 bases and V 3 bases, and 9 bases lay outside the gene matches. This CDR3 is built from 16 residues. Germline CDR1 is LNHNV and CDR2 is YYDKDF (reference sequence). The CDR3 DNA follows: TGTGCCACCAGCAGGGGGGCAGGGGGCTGGGATCAGCCCCAGCATTTT. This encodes CATSRGAGGWDQPQHF.

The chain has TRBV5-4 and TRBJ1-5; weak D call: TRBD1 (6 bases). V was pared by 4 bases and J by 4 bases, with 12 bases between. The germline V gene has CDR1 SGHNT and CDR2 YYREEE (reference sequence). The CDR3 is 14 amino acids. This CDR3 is CASSLEGGNQPQHF. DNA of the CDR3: TGTGCCAGCAGCCTGGAAGGGGGAAATCAGCCCCAGCATTTT.

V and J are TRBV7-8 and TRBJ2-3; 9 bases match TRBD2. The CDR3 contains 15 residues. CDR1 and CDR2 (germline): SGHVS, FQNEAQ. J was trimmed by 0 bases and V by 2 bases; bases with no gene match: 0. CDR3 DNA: TGTGCCAGCAGCTTAACTAGCGGGAGCACAGATACGCAGTATTTT. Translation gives CASSLTSGSTDTQYF. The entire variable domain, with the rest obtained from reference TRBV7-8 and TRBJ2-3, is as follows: GAGVSQSPRYKVAKRGQDVALRCDPISGHVSLFWYQQALGQGPEFLTYFQNEAQLDKSGLPSDRFFAERPEGSVSTLKIQRTQQEDSAVYLCASSLTSGSTDTQYFGPGTRLTVL.

DNA for the CDR3: TGCAGCGTTGAAGATGGGGGGAGACACGAAAACATTCAGTACTTC. It yields the protein CSVEDGGRHENIQYF. This chain links TRBV29-1 with TRBJ2-4; D might be TRBD2 (6 bases). The germline V and J ends were trimmed by 0 bases and 5 bases, with 14 bases remaining between them. Germline V gene lookup returns CDR1 SQVTM and CDR2 ANQGSEA. The CDR3 sequence is 15 residues long.